This T cell receptor (beta chain) was identified during a study of shared T cell receptors in the human thymus. Between the trimmed V and J ends, which lost 0 bases and 4 bases, there was a span of 9 bases. From germline, CDR1 is LGHNA and CDR2 YSLEER. The CDR3 covers 14 residues. Method: immunoSEQ multiplex PCR; TCRdb's copy keeps in-frame clones and lacks some. The data hold about 610,000 clones, with roughly 90% observed a single time. In its sample, this clone was seen once. The same data also went into a second study, on human thymus T cells. That paper states: Thymus was obtained from resections taken during corrective heart surgery. There appeared to be biased usage of V and J genes in thymic and blood repertoires. Related work showed strongly overlapping thymic repertoires across unrelated individuals.

The chain carries TRBV4-3 and TRBJ1-2; D uncertain. This receptor was obtained from a boy under two years old with a congenital heart defect. Specimen: thymocytes. The CDR3 region has the DNA TGCGCCAGCAGCCAAGAGGCTCTTTTCTATGGCTACACCTTC. It codes for CASSQEALFYGYTF.